These 8 T cell receptor beta chains were sequenced from one sample in a study of identical twins. TCRdb called the 5' RACE reads again in MiXCR, with one record for every CDR3 protein. The sample has about 1.7 million distinct CDR3 sequences; under 35% are singletons. The sample comprised cord blood. Every receptor here comes from a newborn girl in good health.

The chain links TRBV20-1 to TRBJ1-2, with D hard to call. V was cut by 6 bases and J by 3 bases, with 8 bases left in between. Germline assignment: CDR1 DFQATT and CDR2 SNEGSKA (reference sequence). The CDR3 runs 11 residues. CDR3 bases: TGCAGTGCCACGGACTACTATGGCTACACCTTC. Translation: CSATDYYGYTF.

The genes are TRBV6-1 and TRBJ1-1; 10 bases match TRBD1. Germline lookup yields CDR1 MNHNS and CDR2 SASEGT. The V gene end was trimmed by 4 bases and the J gene end by 3 bases; junction bases not matched to a gene: 5. This CDR3 region has 15 residues. CDR3 DNA sequence: TGTGCCAGCAGTGGAAGGACAGGGGGGGACACTGAAGCTTTCTTT. Its protein product is CASSGRTGGDTEAFF.

V usage is TRBV27 and J usage is TRBJ1-2; D may be TRBD1 (6 bases). There are 14 residues in the CDR3. V was clipped by 6 bases and J by 2 bases, with 13 bases between them. CDR1 is MNHEY, CDR2 SMNVEV, per germline (reference sequence). CDR3 loop: CASSPGGLNYGYTF. In DNA, the CDR3 is TGTGCCAGCAGCCCGGGGGGGCTGAACTATGGCTACACCTTC.

There are a few counts of this clonotype. The CDR3 DNA sequence: TGTGCCAGCACCCTGGGGACAGGGAGTTTCTATGGCTACACCTTC. This translates into CASTLGTGSFYGYTF. This chain joins TRBV6-6 and TRBJ1-2, with 9 positions matching TRBD1. The V gene's germline CDR1 is MNHNY and CDR2 SVGAGI (reference sequence). This CDR3 is 15 amino acids long. V lost 7 bases, J lost 4 bases, and 10 bases stayed unmatched.

This chain uses TRBV9 with TRBJ2-7; D possibly corresponds to TRBD1 (5 bases). The ends were cut back, 4 bases at V and 7 bases at J, with 15 bases in the middle. Per the germline V gene, CDR1 is SGDLS and CDR2 is YYNGEE. There are 13 residues in the CDR3. CDR3 amino acids: CASSLQGTNEQYF. CDR3 coding DNA: TGTGCCAGCAGCCTCCAGGGTACCAATGAGCAGTACTTC.

About this clonotype itself: Its ends do not fully match the called genes, so a read error is possible. The chain employs TRBV24-1 and TRBJ2-3; TRBD2 is a possible D gene (5 bases). CDR3 size: 13 residues. Germline assignment: CDR1 KGHDR and CDR2 SFDVKD. CDR3 nucleotides: TGTGCCACCAGTGTGGCTAGCACAGATACGCGGTATTTT. It translates to CATSVASTDTRYF.

V gene TRBV20-1 combines with J gene TRBJ2-7; no reliable D call. Germline V gives CDR1 DFQATT, CDR2 SNEGSKA (reference sequence). CDR3 length: 13 amino acids. Trimming took off 3 bases at V and 0 bases at J, with 9 bases between the two ends. The CDR3 sequence: CSARGSYSYEQYF. The CDR3 DNA reads TGCAGTGCTAGGGGGTCTTACTCCTACGAGCAGTACTTC.

This clonotype appeared a few times. The rearrangement links TRBV28 to TRBJ2-7; D tentatively fits TRBD1 or TRBD2 (6 bases each). This CDR3 is built from 17 residues. Germline values: CDR1 MDHEN, CDR2 SYDVKM. V was clipped by 7 bases and J by 2 bases, with 24 bases between them. In nucleotides, the CDR3 is TGTGCCAGCACCATCGGGTGGGGGGCAGCTCACACCTACGAGCAGTACTTC. It encodes CASTIGWGAAHTYEQYF.